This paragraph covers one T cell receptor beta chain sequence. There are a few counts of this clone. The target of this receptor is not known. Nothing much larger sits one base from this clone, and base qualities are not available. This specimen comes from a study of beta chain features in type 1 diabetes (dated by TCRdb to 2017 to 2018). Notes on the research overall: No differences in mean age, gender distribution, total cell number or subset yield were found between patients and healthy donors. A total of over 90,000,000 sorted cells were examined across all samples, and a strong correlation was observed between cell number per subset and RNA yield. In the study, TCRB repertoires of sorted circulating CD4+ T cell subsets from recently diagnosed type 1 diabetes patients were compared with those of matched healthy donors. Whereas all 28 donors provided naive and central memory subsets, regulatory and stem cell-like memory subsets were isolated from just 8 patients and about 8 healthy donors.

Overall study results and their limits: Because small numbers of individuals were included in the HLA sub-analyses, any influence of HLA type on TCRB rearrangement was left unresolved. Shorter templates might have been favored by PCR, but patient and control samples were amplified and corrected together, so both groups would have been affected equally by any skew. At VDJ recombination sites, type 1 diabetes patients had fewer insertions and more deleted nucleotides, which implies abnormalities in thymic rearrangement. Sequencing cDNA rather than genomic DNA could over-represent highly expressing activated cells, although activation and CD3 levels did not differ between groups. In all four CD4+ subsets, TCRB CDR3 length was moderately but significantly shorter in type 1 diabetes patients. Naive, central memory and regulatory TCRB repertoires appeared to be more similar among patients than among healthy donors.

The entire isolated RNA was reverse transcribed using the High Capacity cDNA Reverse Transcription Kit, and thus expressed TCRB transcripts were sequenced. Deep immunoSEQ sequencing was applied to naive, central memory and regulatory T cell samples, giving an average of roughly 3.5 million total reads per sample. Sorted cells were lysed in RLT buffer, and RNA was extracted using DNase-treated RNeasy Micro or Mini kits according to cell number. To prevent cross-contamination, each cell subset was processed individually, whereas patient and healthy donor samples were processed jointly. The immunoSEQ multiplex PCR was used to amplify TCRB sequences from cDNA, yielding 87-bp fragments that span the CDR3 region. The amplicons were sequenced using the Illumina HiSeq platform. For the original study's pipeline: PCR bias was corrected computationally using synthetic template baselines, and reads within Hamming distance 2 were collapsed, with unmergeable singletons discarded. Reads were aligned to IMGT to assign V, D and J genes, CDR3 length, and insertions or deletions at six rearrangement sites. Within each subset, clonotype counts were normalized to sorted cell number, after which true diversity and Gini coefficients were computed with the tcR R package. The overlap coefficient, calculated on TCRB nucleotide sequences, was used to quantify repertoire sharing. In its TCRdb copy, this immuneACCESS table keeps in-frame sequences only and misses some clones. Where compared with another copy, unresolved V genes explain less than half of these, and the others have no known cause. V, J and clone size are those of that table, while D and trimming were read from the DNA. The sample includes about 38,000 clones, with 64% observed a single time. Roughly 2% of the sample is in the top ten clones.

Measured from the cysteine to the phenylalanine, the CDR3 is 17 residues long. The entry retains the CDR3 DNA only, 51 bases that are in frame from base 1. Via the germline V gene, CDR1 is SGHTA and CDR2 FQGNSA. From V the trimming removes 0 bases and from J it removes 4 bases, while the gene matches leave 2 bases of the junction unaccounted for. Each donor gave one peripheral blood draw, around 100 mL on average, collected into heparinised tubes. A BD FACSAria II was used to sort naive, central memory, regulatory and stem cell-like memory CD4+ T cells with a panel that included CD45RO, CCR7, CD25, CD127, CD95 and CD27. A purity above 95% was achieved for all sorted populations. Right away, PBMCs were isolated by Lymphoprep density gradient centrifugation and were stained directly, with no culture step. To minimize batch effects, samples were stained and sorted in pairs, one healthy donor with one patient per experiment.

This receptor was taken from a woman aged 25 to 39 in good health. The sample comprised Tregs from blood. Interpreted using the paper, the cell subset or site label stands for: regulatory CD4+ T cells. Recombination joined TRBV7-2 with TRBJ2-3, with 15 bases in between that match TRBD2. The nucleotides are TGTGCCAGCAGCTTAGCGGGACTAGCGGGAGGCCCAGATACGCAGTATTTT. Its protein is CASSLAGLAGGPDTQYF. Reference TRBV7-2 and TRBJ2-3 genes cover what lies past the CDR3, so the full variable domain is GAGVSQSPSNKVTEKGKDVELRCDPISGHTALYWYRQSLGQGLEFLIYFQGNSAPDKSGLPSDRFSAERTGGSVSTLTIQRTQQEDSAVYLCASSLAGLAGGPDTQYFGPGTRLTVL.